The 16 T cell receptor beta chains reported below all come from one sample, sequenced in a study of T cell repertoires in cytomegalovirus infection (dated by TCRdb to about 2019). What this sample's treatment or condition label stands for: in vitro stimulation with specific CMV peptide epitopes to enrich CMV-specific T cells. The run used an Illumina HiSeq 1500. The public reads were run again by TCRdb, first through fastp at Q25 and then through MiXCR, and only productive beta chains were kept. Under each unique CDR3 protein, matching rows form one entry showing the most common genes and DNA. For this sample there are 150,000 or so distinct CDR3 sequences; 32% appear just once. 45% to 60% of the sample lies in the top ten. Their antigen targets remain unknown. The sequencing used CD8+ T cells from cultured PBMCs, collected from culture after CMV antigen stimulation. The receptors originated from a human donor in good health (CMV status not recorded). Some clones in this sample may be carry-over from other donors' samples.

This clonotype has only a few counts. This chain links TRBV14 with TRBJ2-7; 9 bases align to TRBD1. The length of the CDR3 is 17 residues. V gave up 1 base and J gave up 3 bases; unmatched junction bases: 10. Germline CDR1 reads SGHDN; CDR2 reads FVKESK. The CDR3 DNA reads as TGTGCCAGCAGCCAAGGGACAGGGGTGCTACTTAGCTACGAGCAGTACTTC. Its translation: CASSQGTGVLLSYEQYF.

This clonotype was recorded a few times. The J gene is TRBJ1-5, the V gene TRBV5-8; no reliable D call. This CDR3 is built from 14 residues. V lost 5 bases, J lost 0 bases, and 9 bases lay in between. Germline V gives CDR1 SGHTS, CDR2 YDEGEE. Here the CDR3 DNA reads TGTGCCAGCAGTTACAGTAATAGCAATCAGCCCCAGCATTTT. This sequence encodes CASSYSNSNQPQHF.

This chain joins TRBV9 and TRBJ2-2; unclear D gene. The V gene lost 0 bases and the J gene lost 3 bases, with 3 bases spanning the gap. CDR3 length equals 13 residues. Germline CDR1 and CDR2: SGDLS and YYNGEE. The CDR3 loop reads CASSVGHTGELFF. CDR3 sequence (DNA): TGTGCCAGCAGCGTAGGGCACACCGGGGAGCTGTTTTTT.

This clonotype was detected ten times or more. The chain links TRBV2 to TRBJ2-5; 8 bases match TRBD2. V was pared by 0 bases and J by 2 bases, with 5 bases of the junction left unmatched. The CDR3 is 16 amino acids. In germline, CDR1 is SNHLY, CDR2 FYNNEI. The CDR3 here is CASSEATGGRQETQYF. The CDR3 DNA reads as TGTGCCAGCAGTGAAGCAACGGGGGGGCGTCAAGAGACCCAGTACTTC. The full variable domain, its missing parts supplied by reference TRBV2 and TRBJ2-5, is EPEVTQTPSHQVTQMGQEVILRCVPISNHLYFYWYRQILGQKVEFLVSFYNNEISEKSEIFDDQFSVERPDGSNFTLKIRSTKLEDSAMYFCASSEATGGRQETQYFGPGTRLLVL.

This clonotype was detected ten times or more. The chain is built from TRBV7-2 and TRBJ2-7; a possible D gene is TRBD1 (6 bases). The CDR3 is 13 amino acids. V lost 5 bases and J lost 3, with 11 bases in between. Germline loops: CDR1 SGHTA, CDR2 FQGNSA. In DNA form, the CDR3 reads TGTGCCAGCAGCCCACGGGACAACTACGAGCAGTACTTC. It yields the protein CASSPRDNYEQYF.

This clonotype was seen a few times. V is TRBV6-5 and J is TRBJ1-4, with D maybe TRBD1 (6 bases). The CDR3 is 15 residues long. Trimming removed 0 bases from V and 8 bases from J, with 13 bases in between. Looked up from germline, CDR1 is MNHEY and CDR2 is SVGAGI. The CDR3 here is CASSYSTGLREKLFF. As DNA, the CDR3 is TGTGCCAGCAGTTACTCCACAGGGCTTCGGGAAAAACTGTTTTTT.

This clonotype was picked up many times. The rearrangement uses TRBV5-6 and TRBJ2-5, with D unclear. The CDR3 spans 15 residues. CDR1 and CDR2 from the germline V gene are SGHDT and YYEEEE. V shed 5 bases and J shed 3 bases, with 17 bases lying between them. CDR3 sequence (DNA): TGTGCCAGCAGTTATGCGACGGCTGGTAAAGAGACCCAGTACTTC. Residues: CASSYATAGKETQYF.

The gene calls are TRBV7-9 and TRBJ1-2, with D maybe TRBD1 (6 bases). CDR3 length: 14 amino acids. Per the germline V gene, CDR1 is SEHNR and CDR2 is FQNEAQ (reference sequence). With 2 bases removed from V and 4 bases from J, the gap between germline ends came to 11 bases. DNA of the CDR3: TGTGCCAGCAGCTTATCAGGGGTCGGCTATGGCTACACCTTC. Translated, it gives CASSLSGVGYGYTF.

This chain links TRBV4-2 with TRBJ2-7; D is perhaps TRBD1 (6 bases). The germline V gene encodes CDR1 LGHNA and CDR2 YNFKEQ. Between the trimmed V and J ends, which lost 1 base and 6 bases, there was a span of 19 bases. The CDR3 spans 16 residues. DNA for the CDR3: TGTGCCAGCAGCCAAGGTGGGGACATCATTTCTCCCGAGCAGTACTTC. It specifies CASSQGGDIISPEQYF.

This clonotype was picked up many times. V and J are TRBV12-3 or TRBV12-4 and TRBJ2-3; D is unresolved. The CDR3 consists of 11 residues. The V gene lost 6 bases and the J gene lost 5 bases, with 6 bases spanning the gap. The CDR3 bases are TGTGCCAGCAGCTTTGGAGATACGCAGTATTTT. This translates into CASSFGDTQYF.

This clonotype was found many times. The J gene is TRBJ2-3, the V gene TRBV7-2, with TRBD2 identical over 7 bases. Germline lookup yields CDR1 SGHTA and CDR2 FQGNSA. The V and J ends lost 7 bases and 3 bases, in that order; junction bases with no gene match: 13. CDR3 length: 16 amino acids. CDR3 region: CASTLPRSGATDTQYF. CDR3 sequence (DNA): TGTGCCAGCACCCTCCCGCGGAGCGGGGCAACAGATACGCAGTATTTT.

The chain joins TRBV28 to TRBJ1-6; D is unresolved. In germline, CDR1 is MDHEN, CDR2 SYDVKM. V lost 3 bases, J lost 7 bases, and 16 bases lay in between. The CDR3 totals 16 residues. CDR3 residues: CASSFPTDGENSPLHF. CDR3 DNA sequence: TGTGCCAGCAGTTTCCCCACCGACGGAGAAAATTCACCCCTCCACTTT.

This clonotype has just a few counts. The rearrangement joins TRBV15 to TRBJ2-5; 10 bases line up with TRBD2. The CDR3 covers 15 residues. The V and J ends lost 5 bases and 5 bases, in that order; junction bases with no gene match: 8. The germline V gene encodes CDR1 LNHNV and CDR2 YYDKDF (reference sequence). Here the CDR3 DNA reads TGTGCCACCAGCTGGATAGCGGGGGGTGTTGAGACCCAGTACTTC. Translated: CATSWIAGGVETQYF.

V gene TRBV30 combines with J gene TRBJ2-7; D may match TRBD1 or TRBD2 (5 bases each). This CDR3 spans 12 amino acids. The germline V and J ends were trimmed by 5 bases and 2 bases, with 10 bases remaining between them. Germline V gene data show CDR1 as GTSNPN and CDR2 as SVGIG (reference sequence). CDR3 residues: CAWGTLAYEQYF. The DNA for the CDR3 is TGTGCCTGGGGGACCCTTGCCTACGAGCAGTACTTC.

This clonotype was recorded many times. This chain joins TRBV7-2 and TRBJ1-1, with D hard to call. The ends were cut back, 0 bases at V and 0 bases at J, with 14 bases in the middle. From germline, CDR1 is SGHTA and CDR2 FQGNSA. The CDR3 is 17 amino acids. As DNA, the CDR3 is TGTGCCAGCAGCTTAGCGGTCCAAGGAATCATGAACACTGAAGCTTTCTTT. Its protein product is CASSLAVQGIMNTEAFF.

The chain recombines TRBV28 with TRBJ2-3; 10 positions agree with TRBD2. This CDR3 region has 15 residues. J was trimmed by 0 bases and V by 6 bases; bases with no gene match: 3. Germline lookup yields CDR1 MDHEN and CDR2 SYDVKM. The DNA of the CDR3 is TGTGCCAGCAGCAAACTAGCGGGGAGCACAGATACGCAGTATTTT. This translates into CASSKLAGSTDTQYF.